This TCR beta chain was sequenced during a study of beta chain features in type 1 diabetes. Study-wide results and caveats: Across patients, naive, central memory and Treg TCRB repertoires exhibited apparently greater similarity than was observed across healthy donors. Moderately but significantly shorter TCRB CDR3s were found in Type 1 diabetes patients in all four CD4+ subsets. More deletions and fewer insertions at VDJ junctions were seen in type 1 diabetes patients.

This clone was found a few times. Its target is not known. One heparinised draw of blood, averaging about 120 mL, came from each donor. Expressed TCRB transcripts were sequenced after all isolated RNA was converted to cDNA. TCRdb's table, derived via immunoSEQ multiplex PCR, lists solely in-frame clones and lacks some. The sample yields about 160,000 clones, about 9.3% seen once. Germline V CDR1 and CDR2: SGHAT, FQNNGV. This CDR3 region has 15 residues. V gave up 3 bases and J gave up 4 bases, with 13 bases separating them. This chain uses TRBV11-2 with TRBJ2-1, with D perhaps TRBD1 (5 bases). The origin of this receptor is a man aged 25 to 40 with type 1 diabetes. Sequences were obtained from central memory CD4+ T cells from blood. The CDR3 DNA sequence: TGTGCCAGCAGCTTTAGTGGGGCGGAATACAATGAGCAGTTCTTC. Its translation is CASSFSGAEYNEQFF. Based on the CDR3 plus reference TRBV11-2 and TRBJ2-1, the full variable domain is EAGVAQSPRYKIIEKRQSVAFWCNPISGHATLYWYQQILGQGPKLLIQFQNNGVVDDSQLPKDRFSAERLKGVDSTLKIQPAKLEDSAVYLCASSFSGAEYNEQFFGPGTRLTVL.